This TCR beta chain originates from a study of T cell responses to AZD1222 COVID-19 vaccine. Generated by immunoSEQ multiplex PCR, the TCRdb table keeps only in-frame clones and is missing some. The table includes about 94,000 clones, more than 75% detected once. As for this clone: Its antigen is undetermined.

Study observations and caveats: AZD1222 recipients seropositive at baseline numbered only 5 or 6. Spike-specific TCR breadth and depth grew following two AZD1222 doses.

The CDR3 has 15 amino acids. The V end lost 3 bases, the J end lost 7 bases, and 16 bases lay between the germline ends. Germline values: CDR1 KGHSH, CDR2 LQKENI. The genes are TRBV18 and TRBJ1-5, with D unresolved. Sequences were derived from peripheral blood, sampled 28 days after the second AZD1222 dose. The origin of this receptor is an adult who received the AZD1222 COVID-19 vaccine. The CDR3 is CASSPAVEERQPQHF. CDR3 nucleotides: TGTGCCAGCTCACCCGCGGTGGAGGAAAGACAGCCCCAGCATTTT. Using reference TRBV18 and TRBJ1-5 for the parts outside the CDR3, the full variable domain is NAGVMQNPRHLVRRRGQEARLRCSPMKGHSHVYWYRQLPEEGLKFMVYLQKENIIDESGMPKERFSAEFPKEGPSILRIQQVVRGDSAAYFCASSPAVEERQPQHFGDGTRLSIL.